The TCR beta chain described here comes from a study of T cell responses to AZD1222 COVID-19 vaccine. Germline trimming cut 9 bases from V and 2 bases from J; bases unmatched to any gene: 1. The CDR3 consists of 12 residues. Germline assignment: CDR1 ENHRY and CDR2 SYGVKD. Points from the study as a whole: Spike-wide coverage was observed for vaccine-associated CD4 TCRs, with dominant responses at 160-218 and 743-854. The donor cohort was predominantly white British with a female majority, and clonal diversity may have been underestimated. The study sampled repertoires only after the peak T cell response.

As for this clone: What it binds is not known.

Assay: immunoSEQ multiplex PCR; the TCRdb copy retains only in-frame clones and omits some. There are 150,000 or so clones in the sample; 92% occur only once, and roughly 5% lies in the top ten. Sequences were derived from peripheral blood, sampled on day 0 of AZD1222 vaccination. This clonotype originated in an adult in good health. V usage is TRBV10-3 and J usage is TRBJ2-1, with TRBD2 matching 7 bases. CDR3 amino acids: CAMGGPYNEQFF. The CDR3 DNA is TGTGCCATGGGAGGGCCCTACAATGAGCAGTTCTTC.